This T cell receptor (beta chain) was found in a study of blood T cell repertoires in COVID-19 (dated by TCRdb to about 2020). Study-level background: The collaborator samples originated in the United States, Italy and Spain and spanned the acute and convalescent phases of COVID-19. The prospective study material was composed of cDNA or gDNA derived from T cells, B-cell-depleted T cells, or PBMCs. Subjects who had been exposed to COVID-19, were actively infected with it, or had recovered from it provided the deeply sampled blood TCRbeta repertoires that made up the dataset. The repertoires were made available in a free public database intended to serve as a resource for research on the immune response to SARS-CoV-2. Samples were obtained from the ongoing ImmuneRACE study (first 160 participants) and from over 1,000 subjects provided by 6 global collaborators. Nearly every sample came with metadata listing a de-identified subject ID, COVID-19 status, age in years and sex. HLA class I and class II types, where available, came from metadata supplied by the sample provider rather than from assay-based typing.

From a lookup of the germline V gene, CDR1 and CDR2 are MDHEN and SYDVKM. The junction carries 8 bases between V and J, which are trimmed by 5 bases and 6 bases respectively. The CDR3 covers 12 residues, taking in both the cysteine and the phenylalanine. Only the CDR3 part of the read is kept: 36 bases, read in frame from the first base. TCRbeta CDR3 regions were amplified from genomic DNA using the immunoSEQ Assay, a bias-controlled multiplex PCR. The published analysis was carried out like this. The number of nucleated cells in each sample was estimated from the amplification of reference gene primers within the assay. To quantify the absolute abundance of each unique TCRbeta CDR3 rearrangement, sequence reads were collapsed and filtered. Productive Simpson clonality was computed per sample as the square root of Simpson's diversity index over productive rearrangements. The table comes from immuneACCESS by way of TCRdb, which keeps in-frame sequences with V and J called. Part of the clones is missing from these tables; in studies checked, under half for an unresolved V gene and the rest for unknown reasons. V and J calls and clone size are given by that table; D and trimming were obtained from the DNA. This sample lists 70,000 to 95,000 clones; 70% to 90% were detected once. The ten largest make up about 13% of the sample.

Broad study findings and their caveats: How much clinical and demographic metadata was included differed by source and by participant, and the metadata was provided uncurated.

Each collaborating institution followed its own protocols to collect whole blood in K2EDTA tubes. Collaborator samples were shipped for TCRbeta analysis as frozen whole blood, isolated PBMCs, or DNA extracted from either sample type. Concerning this clone: This clone's antigen is unknown. Base qualities were left out, and no much larger clone turns up one base away.

The receptor was derived from a human donor in a cohort sampled during active COVID-19. Sequencing was done on a sample of peripheral blood. The chain links TRBV28 with TRBJ1-5; confidence is insufficient to name the D gene. The CDR3 in this case is CASSSRGQPQHF. The DNA sequence is given as TGTGCCAGCAGTAGCCGGGGTCAGCCCCAGCATTTT.